This T cell receptor beta chain was documented in a study of T cell responses to AZD1222 COVID-19 vaccine. Overall study findings and caveats: The sample set comprised mostly white British donors with more females, and clonal diversity was possibly underestimated. Sampled repertoires all dated from after the peak T cell response. Compared with day 0, the breadth and depth of the Spike-specific TCR repertoire rose significantly after two doses of AZD1222.

This table comes from immunoSEQ multiplex PCR, and its TCRdb copy is limited to in-frame clones, with some not included. The sample records more than 140,000 clones, over 85% being singletons. For this clone: The antigen remains unidentified.

V shed 2 bases and J shed 1 base, with 17 bases lying between them. Germline CDR1 and CDR2: SGHAT and FQNNGV. This CDR3 is 17 amino acids long. This clonotype was sampled from an adult in good health. Sequenced here: peripheral blood, sampled on day 0 of MenACWY control vaccination. V gene TRBV11-2 combines with J gene TRBJ2-5; D perhaps matches TRBD2 (6 bases). As DNA, the CDR3 is TGTGCCAGCAGCTTACACTGGAGGGTTGGGACCCAAGAGACCCAGTACTTC. It yields the protein CASSLHWRVGTQETQYF.